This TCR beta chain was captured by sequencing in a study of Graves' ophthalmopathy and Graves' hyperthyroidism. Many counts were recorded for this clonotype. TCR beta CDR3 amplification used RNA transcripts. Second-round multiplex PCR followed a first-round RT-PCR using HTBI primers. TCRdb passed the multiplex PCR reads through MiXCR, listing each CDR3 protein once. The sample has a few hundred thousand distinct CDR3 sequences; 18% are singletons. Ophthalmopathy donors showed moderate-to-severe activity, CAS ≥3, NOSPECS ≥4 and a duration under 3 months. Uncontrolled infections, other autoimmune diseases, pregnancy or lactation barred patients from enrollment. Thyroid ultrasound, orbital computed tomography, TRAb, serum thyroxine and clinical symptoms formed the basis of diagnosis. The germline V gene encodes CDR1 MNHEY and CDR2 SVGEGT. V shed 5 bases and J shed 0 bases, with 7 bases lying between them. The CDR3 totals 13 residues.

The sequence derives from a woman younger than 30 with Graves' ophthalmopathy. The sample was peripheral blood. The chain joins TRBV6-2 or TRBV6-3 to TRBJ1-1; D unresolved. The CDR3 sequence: CASSKKMNTEAFF. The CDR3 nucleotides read TGTGCCAGCAGTAAAAAAATGAACACTGAAGCTTTCTTT.